A selection of T cell receptor beta chains follows, all from one sample in a study of cytomegalovirus exposure and HLA in healthy donors. Assay used: immunoSEQ multiplex PCR; TCRdb lists only in-frame clones, some missing. Of under 300,000 clones detected, 80% to 90% appear once; the ten largest clones hold roughly 4%. Source material: PBMCs. The receptors stem from a man in his forties or fifties in good health and CMV-seropositive. The CDR3 runs from the conserved cysteine through the conserved F or W. The D gene is left open where the match is weak. Not every row has a clone size; where given, it reads once, few, many or a size class.

>TRBV2|TRBD1|TRBJ1-1|few
TGTGCCAGCAGTCAGGGCAGGGGGTCTGAAGCTTTCTTT
CASSQGRGSEAFF
>TRBV5-1|-|TRBJ2-1|-
TGCGCCAGCAGCTTGGCCGGGGGTCCTATCCAGTTCTTC
CASSLAGGPIQFF
>TRBV1|-|TRBJ2-2|-
TGCACCAGCAGCCAAGCTTTTCTCGCGCGCGGGAGGCCCGGGGAGCTGTTTTTT
CTSSQAFLARGRPGELFF
>TRBV6-1|-|TRBJ1-2|-
TGTGCCAGCACCGCGAGGACAGATGGCTACACCTTC
CASTARTDGYTF
>TRBV18|-|TRBJ1-1|once
TGTGCCAGCTCCCTAACCGAAGGGGATGAAGCTTTCTTT
CASSLTEGDEAFF
>TRBV2|TRBD2|TRBJ2-3|-
TGTGCCAGCAAAGTTCTAGCGGGATCCCCCTCTAGGACAGATACGCAGTATTTT
CASKVLAGSPSRTDTQYF
>TRBV7-6|TRBD1|TRBJ1-3|-
TGTGCCAGCAGCTTAGAGGGGGCTGGAGGCACCATATATTTT
CASSLEGAGGTIYF
>TRBV6-1|TRBD1|TRBJ2-3|-
TGTGCCAGCAGTGAAGCGATGAGAGGGGGCAAGGGAGATACGCAGTATTTT
CASSEAMRGGKGDTQYF
>TRBV19|-|TRBJ1-5|-
TGTGCCAGTACCCCTCTGGGCTTCAATCAGCCCCAGCATTTT
CASTPLGFNQPQHF
>TRBV5-1|TRBD2|TRBJ2-3|-
TGCGCCAGCAGCTTGGCGCTAGCGGGAGGGCCCGGCACAGATACGCAGTATTTT
CASSLALAGGPGTDTQYF
>TRBV28|TRBD1|TRBJ1-5|few
TGTGCCAGCAGTCCACAGGGGGCCTTGGGTCAGCCCCAGCATTTT
CASSPQGALGQPQHF
>TRBV5-4|TRBD1|TRBJ2-7|-
TGTGCCAGCAGCTTGGTGGGACAGGGGGCCTACGAGCAGTACTTC
CASSLVGQGAYEQYF
>TRBV10-3|-|TRBJ2-2|-
TGTGCCATCGGACAGTCGGGCGGGGAGCTGTTTTTT
CAIGQSGGELFF
>TRBV18|TRBD1|TRBJ1-5|-
TGTGCCAGCTCACCCGGGACAGCCACCAATCAGCCCCAGCATTTT
CASSPGTATNQPQHF
>TRBV29-1|-|TRBJ1-1|-
TGCAGCGTTGTGAGAAGCGGGGGCACTGAAGCTTTCTTT
CSVVRSGGTEAFF
>TRBV5-1|-|TRBJ2-5|-
TGCGCCAGCAGCTCATTCCGGGACTCTCGGGAGCAGTACTTC
CASSSFRDSREQYF
>TRBV15|-|TRBJ2-7|-
TGTGCCACCAGCAGAGACTTTACTAGCACGAGCTCCTACGAGCAGTACTTC
CATSRDFTSTSSYEQYF
>TRBV10-2|-|TRBJ2-1|few
TGCGCCAGCACCACGGGACTCAGCTCCTACAATGAGCAGTTCTTC
CASTTGLSSYNEQFF
>TRBV5-5|-|TRBJ2-3|few
TGTGCCAGCAGCTTGGAGATGGCCGGGAGCACAGATACGCAGTATTTT
CASSLEMAGSTDTQYF
>TRBV28|-|TRBJ2-3|-
TGTGCCAGCAAGATGGGGGGTGGGGTCGGGCAGTATTTT
CASKMGGGVGQYF
>TRBV5-1|-|TRBJ2-5|-
TGCGCCAGCAGCTTGTCGGACTGGTTGCGTGAGACCCAGTACTTC
CASSLSDWLRETQYF
>TRBV6-1|TRBD1|TRBJ2-3|-
TGTGCCAGCAGTGAAGTGTGGGACAGCGGCACAGATACGCAGTATTTT
CASSEVWDSGTDTQYF
>TRBV6-4|-|TRBJ2-2|-
TGTGCCAGCAGTGACTCACTAACCGGGGAGCTGTTTTTT
CASSDSLTGELFF
>TRBV6-5|-|TRBJ1-4|-
TGTGCCAGCAGTTACTCGAGCCAGAGGAATGAAAAACTGTTTTTT
CASSYSSQRNEKLFF
>TRBV28|-|TRBJ2-7|once
TGTGCCAGCCGGAGGGAGGCCCCATACGAGCAGTACTTC
CASRREAPYEQYF
>TRBV4-3|TRBD1|TRBJ1-1|few
TGCGCCAGCAGCCAAGGGGGGGACAGCTACACTGAAGCTTTCTTT
CASSQGGDSYTEAFF
>TRBV19|TRBD2|TRBJ2-1|-
TGTGCCAGTAGTCTCGGACTAGCGGGATCCTACAATGAGCAGTTCTTC
CASSLGLAGSYNEQFF
>TRBV19|-|TRBJ2-1|-
TGTGCCAGTAGTATAGATTATAACGGTTACAATGAGCAGTTCTTC
CASSIDYNGYNEQFF
>TRBV28|-|TRBJ1-5|few
TGTGCCAGCAGTTTTTGGGGCATTAATCAGCCCCAGCATTTT
CASSFWGINQPQHF
>TRBV7-9|TRBD1|TRBJ2-7|-
TGTGCCAGCAGCTTAGAAGGGTCCAGGGGGTACGAGCAGTACTTC
CASSLEGSRGYEQYF
>TRBV19|TRBD1|TRBJ1-2|-
TGTGCCAGTAAGGATATGCAGGGACAGGGCCACGGCTACACCTTC
CASKDMQGQGHGYTF
>TRBV7-3|TRBD1|TRBJ2-1|-
TGTGCCAGCAGCATAGGGACAGGGGGCCCATTAGATGAGCAGTTCTTC
CASSIGTGGPLDEQFF
>TRBV6-6|-|TRBJ2-1|-
TGTGCCACCCTGAGGGGGAACAGGGCTGATGAGCAGTTCTTC
CATLRGNRADEQFF
>TRBV6-6|-|TRBJ2-5|-
TGTGCCAGCAGCAAGCTGGAGACCCAGTACTTC
CASSKLETQYF
>TRBV4-3|TRBD1|TRBJ2-6|-
TGCGCCAGCAGCCAAGATCCAGGGGGCGTGTCTGGGGCCAACGTCCTGACTTTC
CASSQDPGGVSGANVLTF
>TRBV6-4|TRBD1|TRBJ1-1|-
TGTGCCAGCAGGGGACAGCCGAACACTGAAGCTTTCTTT
CASRGQPNTEAFF
>TRBV5-6|-|TRBJ2-5|-
TGTGCCAGCATTAACTGGGGGGGGGCAGGGGAGACCCAGTACTTC
CASINWGGAGETQYF
>TRBV21-1|-|TRBJ2-2|-
TGTGCCAGCAGGCGAATAACGCAGCTAGGCGGGGAGCTGTTTTTT
CASRRITQLGGELFF
>TRBV27|TRBD2|TRBJ2-3|-
TGTGCCAGTGCTTTACTAGCGGTAGGGGGGACAGATACGCAGTATTTT
CASALLAVGGTDTQYF
>TRBV28|TRBD1|TRBJ2-7|-
TGTGCCAGCAGGCCGACCGGGACAGGGGACTACGAGCAGTACTTC
CASRPTGTGDYEQYF
>TRBV15|-|TRBJ2-1|-
TGTGCCACCAGCAGAGTATATGGGAGAGGGAGAATCGACAATGAGCAGTTCTTC
CATSRVYGRGRIDNEQFF
>TRBV7-9|-|TRBJ1-1|-
TGTTCCAGCAGCCCACAGACAGAATCCTACACTGAAGCTTTCTTT
CSSSPQTESYTEAFF
>TRBV28|TRBD2|TRBJ2-3|-
TGTGCCAGCAGTCGTAGCGGGAGGGCGATAGATACGCAGTATTTT
CASSRSGRAIDTQYF
>TRBV10-3|-|TRBJ2-3|-
TGTGCCATCAGGGGAGGTGGACAGGCAATCACAGATACGCAGTATTTT
CAIRGGGQAITDTQYF
>TRBV19|TRBD1|TRBJ2-1|few
TGTGCCAGTAGGAGGGACAGGTCTACGAATGAGCAGTTCTTC
CASRRDRSTNEQFF
>TRBV27|TRBD2|TRBJ2-4|-
TGTGCCAGCAAGGGCGGGGTGGGACTAGCAAACATTCAGTACTTC
CASKGGVGLANIQYF
>TRBV27|TRBD1|TRBJ2-1|-
TGTGCCAGCAGTTTGGGGACAGTCAATGAGCAGTTCTTC
CASSLGTVNEQFF